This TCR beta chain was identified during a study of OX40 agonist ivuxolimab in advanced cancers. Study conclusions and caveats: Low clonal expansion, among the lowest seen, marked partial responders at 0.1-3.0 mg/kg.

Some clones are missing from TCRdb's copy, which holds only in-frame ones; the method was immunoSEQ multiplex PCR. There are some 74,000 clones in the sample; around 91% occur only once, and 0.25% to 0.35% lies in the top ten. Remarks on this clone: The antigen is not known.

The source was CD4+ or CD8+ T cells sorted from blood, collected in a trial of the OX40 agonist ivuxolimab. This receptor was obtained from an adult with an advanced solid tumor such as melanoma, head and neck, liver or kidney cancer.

CDR3 DNA: TGCAGCGTCTGGGACACTCTAAGCAGCACCTTC. It encodes CSVWDTLSSTF. The gene calls are TRBV29-1 and TRBJ1-2, with a tentative D call TRBD1 (6 bases). V was clipped by 6 bases and J by 13 bases, with 18 bases between them. Germline V gene lookup returns CDR1 SQVTM and CDR2 ANQGSEA. The CDR3 totals 11 residues. Using reference TRBV29-1 and TRBJ1-2 for the parts outside the CDR3, the full variable domain is SAVISQKPSRDICQRGTSLTIQCQVDSQVTMMFWYRQQPGQSLTLIATANQGSEATYESGFVIDKFPISRPNLTFSTLTVSNMSPEDSSIYLCSVWDTLSSTFGSGTRLTVV.